Listed here are 24 T cell receptor beta chains from one sample, sequenced in a study of CD8 T cells in ankylosing spondylitis. TCRdb ran MiXCR on the 5' RACE reads and lists one entry per CDR3 protein. There are 350,000 to 450,000 distinct CDR3 sequences in the sample; 20% occur only once, and around 14% lies in the top ten. Sequencing used blood, either unsorted or a sorted T cell fraction (not recorded which). These receptors originate from a male donor with ankylosing spondylitis or in good health (not recorded which).

The chain recombines TRBV7-9 with TRBJ2-7, with D possibly being TRBD1 (6 bases). The CDR3 is 14 residues long. Germline V gene sequence: CDR1 SEHNR, CDR2 FQNEAQ (reference sequence). The V end was cut by 4 bases, the J end by 0 bases, with 10 bases between. The CDR3 here is CASSSWDTSYEQYF. The CDR3 region has the DNA TGTGCCAGCAGCTCCTGGGACACCTCCTACGAGCAGTACTTC.

This clonotype was observed a few times. The chain recombines TRBV20-1 with TRBJ2-1, with 8 bases lining up with TRBD2. Unmatched junction bases numbered 4, after V lost 4 bases and J lost 2 bases. This CDR3 contains 14 residues. The germline V gene has CDR1 DFQATT and CDR2 SNEGSKA (reference sequence). The CDR3 DNA follows: TGCAGTGCTATTCCGGGACTAGCCTACAATGAGCAGTTCTTC. This sequence encodes CSAIPGLAYNEQFF.

This chain links TRBV11-2 with TRBJ2-7, with 9 nucleotides matching TRBD1. J lost 4 bases, V lost 6 bases, and 10 bases had no gene match. Per germline, CDR1 SGHAT and CDR2 FQNNGV. This CDR3 has 15 residues. The CDR3: CASRPRGTGYYEQYF. DNA for the CDR3: TGTGCCAGCAGACCCCGGGGGACAGGGTATTACGAGCAGTACTTC.

This chain uses TRBV11-2 with TRBJ2-2; D might be TRBD2 (6 bases). The CDR3 length is 15 residues. V was shortened by 0 bases and J by 3 bases, with 8 bases between the two germline ends. The germline CDR1 and CDR2 sequences are SGHAT and FQNNGV. The CDR3: CASSLDGLYTGELFF. DNA for the CDR3: TGTGCCAGCAGCTTAGACGGACTATACACCGGGGAGCTGTTTTTT.

This chain joins TRBV20-1 and TRBJ2-1; D remains ambiguous. The CDR3 contains 16 residues. Germline CDR1 is DFQATT and CDR2 is SNEGSKA (reference sequence). V gave up 6 bases and J gave up 0 bases, with 18 bases separating them. In nucleotides, the CDR3 is TGCAGTGCCCCAGAGGTGGAACAGAGCTCCTACAATGAGCAGTTCTTC. Translated: CSAPEVEQSSYNEQFF.

The CDR3 bases are TGTGCCACCAGCAGCATCGACCGGGAGCTGTTTTTT. It codes for CATSSIDRELFF. The chain is built from TRBV15 and TRBJ2-2; D is unresolved. Between the trimmed V and J ends, which lost 3 bases and 9 bases, there was a span of 8 bases. The CDR3 runs to 12 residues. Germline CDR1 reads LNHNV; CDR2 reads YYDKDF (reference sequence).

This clonotype showed up just a few times. The genes are TRBV11-2 and TRBJ2-5; TRBD2 matches at 10 bases. V dropped 2 bases and J dropped 0; count of bases not matched to a gene: 6. Germline CDR1 is SGHAT and CDR2 is FQNNGV. CDR3 length: 17 residues. The CDR3 spells CASSLPAGGEYQETQYF. The CDR3 DNA reads TGTGCCAGCAGCTTACCAGCGGGGGGGGAGTACCAAGAGACCCAGTACTTC. Full variable domain (missing parts from reference TRBV11-2 and TRBJ2-5): EAGVAQSPRYKIIEKRQSVAFWCNPISGHATLYWYQQILGQGPKLLIQFQNNGVVDDSQLPKDRFSAERLKGVDSTLKIQPAKLEDSAVYLCASSLPAGGEYQETQYFGPGTRLLVL.

In this sample, this clonotype turned up many times. The chain has TRBV27 and TRBJ1-1; TRBD1 might be the D (5 bases). The CDR3 covers 14 residues. Trimming cost V 3 bases and J 1 base, with 9 bases left between them. CDR1 and CDR2 (germline): MNHEY, SMNVEV (reference sequence). The CDR3 reads CASSFGGPNTEAFF. Here the CDR3 DNA reads TGTGCCAGCAGTTTTGGGGGTCCGAACACTGAAGCTTTCTTT.

This clonotype occurred a few times. The chain recombines TRBV5-6 with TRBJ1-2; TRBD1 is a possible D gene (6 bases). V was shortened by 5 bases and J by 6 bases, with 23 bases between the two germline ends. Germline assignment: CDR1 SGHDT and CDR2 YYEEEE. The CDR3 runs to 16 residues. CDR3 bases: TGTGCCAGCAGTTTACAGGGTCTAGGACCGGGAGATGGCTACACCTTC. It specifies CASSLQGLGPGDGYTF.

This clonotype has more than one count but fewer than ten. The chain carries TRBV12-3 or TRBV12-4 and TRBJ2-2, with D possibly being TRBD1 (5 bases). The V end was cut by 5 bases, the J end by 0 bases, with 16 bases between. The CDR3 totals 17 residues. CDR3: CASSPIMLQANTGELFF. CDR3 DNA: TGTGCCAGCAGTCCCATAATGTTACAGGCGAACACCGGGGAGCTGTTTTTT.

J is TRBJ1-6 and V is TRBV20-1, with TRBD1 matching 7 bases. With V trimmed by 1 base and J by 9 bases, 12 bases remained unmatched. Germline V gene data show CDR1 as DFQATT and CDR2 as SNEGSKA (reference sequence). This CDR3 contains 16 residues. CDR3: CSARGAGGVDFSPLHF. CDR3 DNA sequence: TGCAGTGCTAGAGGGGCAGGGGGTGTGGACTTTTCACCCCTCCACTTT.

This clonotype occurred a few times. J is TRBJ2-1 and V is TRBV30; TRBD2 matches at 13 bases. Trimming at V came to 1 base and at J to 7 bases, leaving 4 bases not matched to a gene. CDR3 size: 15 residues. Per germline, CDR1 GTSNPN and CDR2 SVGIG (reference sequence). The CDR3 DNA reads as TGTGCCTGGAGTGGTTGGACTAGCGGGGGTAATGAGCAGTTCTTC. This sequence encodes CAWSGWTSGGNEQFF.

The rearrangement joins TRBV9 to TRBJ2-3, with D hard to call. The CDR3 runs 14 residues. V shed 3 bases and J shed 3 bases, with 11 bases lying between them. Germline V lookup: CDR1 SGDLS, CDR2 YYNGEE. The chain's CDR3 is CASSASGLTDTQYF. CDR3 nucleotide sequence: TGTGCCAGCAGCGCTTCGGGCCTAACAGATACGCAGTATTTT.

This chain joins TRBV6-5 and TRBJ2-1; D perhaps matches TRBD2 (6 bases). CDR3 size: 15 residues. V lost 2 bases to trimming and J lost 7 bases, with 15 bases between them. Germline CDR1 reads MNHEY; CDR2 reads SVGAGI. The CDR3 nucleotides are TGTGCCAGCAGTTACACCCTGGGACTCTCGAATGAGCAGTTCTTC. This encodes CASSYTLGLSNEQFF.

This clonotype showed up many times. The J gene is TRBJ2-1, the V gene TRBV12-3 or TRBV12-4, with D perhaps assigned TRBD1 or TRBD2 (5 bases each). The V end was cut by 4 bases, the J end by 3 bases, with 10 bases between. The CDR3 is made up of 14 amino acids. The DNA of the CDR3 is TGTGCCAGCAGTTATCGGGACGGCTACAATGAGCAGTTCTTC. Translating gives CASSYRDGYNEQFF.

The gene calls are TRBV7-9 and TRBJ2-3; possible D gene TRBD2, 6 bases. Looked up from germline, CDR1 is SEHNR and CDR2 is FQNEAQ (reference sequence). With 0 bases removed from V and 2 bases from J, the gap between germline ends came to 12 bases. The CDR3 is 16 residues long. The DNA of the CDR3 is TGTGCCAGCAGCTTAGCAACCTGGAGGGACACAGATACGCAGTATTTT. Translated: CASSLATWRDTDTQYF.

The J gene is TRBJ2-7, the V gene TRBV30; D is perhaps TRBD1 (6 bases). This CDR3 comprises 15 residues. Trimming removed 4 bases at V and 4 bases at J, with 20 bases between. Germline-derived CDR1 and CDR2 are GTSNPN and SVGIG (reference sequence). CDR3 region: CAWKSKAGVPYEQYF. DNA of the CDR3: TGTGCCTGGAAGTCCAAGGCAGGGGTGCCGTACGAGCAGTACTTC.

The gene calls are TRBV27 and TRBJ2-3, with D unresolved. The length of the CDR3 is 12 residues. Germline loops: CDR1 MNHEY, CDR2 SMNVEV (reference sequence). V was cut by 7 bases and J by 6 bases, with 11 bases left in between. The DNA for the CDR3 is TGTGCCAGCACCGACATCGCGGATACGCAGTATTTT. Its translation: CASTDIADTQYF.

The rearrangement links TRBV11-3 to TRBJ2-2; 8 bases agree with TRBD1. This CDR3 spans 16 amino acids. V dropped 5 bases and J dropped 4; count of bases not matched to a gene: 9. Germline V gene sequence: CDR1 SGHNT, CDR2 YENEEA. The CDR3 DNA reads TGTGCCAGCAGCCGAGAGACAGGGGATATCACCGGGGAGCTGTTTTTT. Protein product: CASSRETGDITGELFF.

The rearrangement uses TRBV29-1 and TRBJ2-3, with 8 bases fitting TRBD2. The CDR3 totals 15 residues. Germline assignment: CDR1 SQVTM and CDR2 ANQGSEA. With V trimmed by 4 bases and J by 2 bases, 8 bases remained unmatched. The CDR3 nucleotides are TGCAGCGTTGTGGGGCGGGGGGAGTACACAGATACGCAGTATTTT. This gives the protein CSVVGRGEYTDTQYF.

This clonotype was found a few times. The chain carries TRBV7-9 and TRBJ2-1; D unclear. CDR3 length equals 15 residues. CDR1 and CDR2 (germline): SEHNR, FQNEAQ (reference sequence). With 3 bases removed from V and 5 bases from J, the gap between germline ends came to 14 bases. The CDR3, as DNA: TGTGCCAGCAGCTTGGCCGGGTCCCTCCACAATGAGCAGTTCTTC. Amino acid sequence: CASSLAGSLHNEQFF.

The J gene is TRBJ2-5, the V gene TRBV12-3 or TRBV12-4, with 8 bases lining up with TRBD2. The trim removed 10 bases at V and 5 bases at J, leaving 6 bases unmatched. This CDR3 comprises 12 residues. The DNA for the CDR3 is TGTGCCATCGGGGGGGGTGTGGAGACCCAGTACTTC. It encodes CAIGGGVETQYF.

This clonotype was seen a handful of times. The chain uses TRBV6-1 and TRBJ1-5, with 7 bases aligning to TRBD1. This CDR3 spans 14 amino acids. V dropped 6 bases and J dropped 6; count of bases not matched to a gene: 8. The V gene's germline CDR1 is MNHNS and CDR2 SASEGT. In DNA, the CDR3 is TGTGCCAGCAGCCCAGACAGGGCGGGTCAGCCCCAGCATTTT. Its protein product is CASSPDRAGQPQHF.

The chain employs TRBV7-3 and TRBJ2-3; D may be TRBD2 (7 bases). Trimming shortened V by 4 bases and J by 2 bases, and 13 bases separated the two germline ends. Germline CDR1 SGHTA, CDR2 FQGTGA. This CDR3 comprises 15 residues. CDR3 sequence reads: CASSWGGANTDTQYF. The CDR3 bases are TGTGCCAGCAGCTGGGGGGGGGCAAACACAGATACGCAGTATTTT. Full variable domain (remainder filled in from reference TRBV7-3 and TRBJ2-3): GAGVSQTPSNKVTEKGKYVELRCDPISGHTALYWYRQSLGQGPEFLIYFQGTGAADDSGLPNDRFFAVRPEGSVSTLKIQRTERGDSAVYLCASSWGGANTDTQYFGPGTRLTVL.